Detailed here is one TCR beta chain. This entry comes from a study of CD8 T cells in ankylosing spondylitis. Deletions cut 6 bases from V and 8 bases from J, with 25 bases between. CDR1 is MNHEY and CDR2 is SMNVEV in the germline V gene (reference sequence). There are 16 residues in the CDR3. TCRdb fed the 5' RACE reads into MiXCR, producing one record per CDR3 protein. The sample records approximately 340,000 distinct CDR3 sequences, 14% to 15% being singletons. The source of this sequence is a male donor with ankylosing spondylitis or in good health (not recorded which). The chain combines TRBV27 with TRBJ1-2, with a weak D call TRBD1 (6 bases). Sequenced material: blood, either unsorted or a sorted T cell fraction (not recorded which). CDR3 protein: CASSLRQDSVTGGYTF. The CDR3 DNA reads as TGTGCCAGCAGCCTTCGACAGGATTCTGTAACGGGGGGCTACACCTTC.